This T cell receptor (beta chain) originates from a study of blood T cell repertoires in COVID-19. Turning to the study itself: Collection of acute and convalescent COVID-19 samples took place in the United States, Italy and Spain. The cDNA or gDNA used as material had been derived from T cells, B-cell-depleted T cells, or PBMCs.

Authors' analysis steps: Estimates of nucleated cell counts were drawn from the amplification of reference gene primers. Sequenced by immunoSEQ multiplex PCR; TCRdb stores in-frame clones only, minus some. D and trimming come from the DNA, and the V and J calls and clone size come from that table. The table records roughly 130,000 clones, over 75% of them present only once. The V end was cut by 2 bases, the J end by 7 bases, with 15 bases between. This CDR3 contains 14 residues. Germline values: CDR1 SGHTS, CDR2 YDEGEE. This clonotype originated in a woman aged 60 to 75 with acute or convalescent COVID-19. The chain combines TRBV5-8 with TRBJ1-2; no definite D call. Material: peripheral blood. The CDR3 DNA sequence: TGTGCCAGCAGCTTAACCAGGAGGGAGAGTGGCTACACCTTC. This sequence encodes CASSLTRRESGYTF.